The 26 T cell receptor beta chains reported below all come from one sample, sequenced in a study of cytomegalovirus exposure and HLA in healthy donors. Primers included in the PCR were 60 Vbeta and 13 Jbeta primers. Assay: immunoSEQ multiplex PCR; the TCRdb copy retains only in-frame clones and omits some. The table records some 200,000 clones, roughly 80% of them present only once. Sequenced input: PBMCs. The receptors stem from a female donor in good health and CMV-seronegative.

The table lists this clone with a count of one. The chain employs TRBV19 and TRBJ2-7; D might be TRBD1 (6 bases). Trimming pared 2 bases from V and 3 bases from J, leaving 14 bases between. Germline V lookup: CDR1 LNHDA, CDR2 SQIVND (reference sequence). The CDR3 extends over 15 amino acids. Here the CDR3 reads CASSITETGNYEQYF. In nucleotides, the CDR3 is TGTGCCAGTAGTATAACCGAAACAGGGAACTACGAGCAGTACTTC.

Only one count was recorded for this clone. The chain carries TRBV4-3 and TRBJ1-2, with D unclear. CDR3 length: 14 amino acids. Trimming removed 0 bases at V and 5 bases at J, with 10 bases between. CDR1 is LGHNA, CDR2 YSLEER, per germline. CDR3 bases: TGCGCCAGCAGCCAAGATGGAGGGTTATATGGCTACACCTTC. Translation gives CASSQDGGLYGYTF.

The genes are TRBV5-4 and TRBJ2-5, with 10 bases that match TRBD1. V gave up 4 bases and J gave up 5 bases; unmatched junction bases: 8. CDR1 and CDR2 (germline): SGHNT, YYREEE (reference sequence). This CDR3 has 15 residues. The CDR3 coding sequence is TGTGCCAGCAGCCCACGACAGGGGGCAGGGGAGACCCAGTACTTC. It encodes CASSPRQGAGETQYF.

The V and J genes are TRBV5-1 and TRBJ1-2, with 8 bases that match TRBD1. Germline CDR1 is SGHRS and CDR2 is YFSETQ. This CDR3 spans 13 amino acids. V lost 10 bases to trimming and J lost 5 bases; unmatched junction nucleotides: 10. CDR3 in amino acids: CAGQGAISYGYTF. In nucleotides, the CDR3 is TGCGCCGGACAGGGCGCTATCTCGTATGGCTACACCTTC.

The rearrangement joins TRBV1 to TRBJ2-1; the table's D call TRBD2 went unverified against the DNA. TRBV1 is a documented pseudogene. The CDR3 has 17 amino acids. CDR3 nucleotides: TGCACCAGCAGCTACCAGACTAGCGGGAGGGGGGGCAATGAGCAGTTCTTC. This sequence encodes CTSSYQTSGRGGNEQFF.

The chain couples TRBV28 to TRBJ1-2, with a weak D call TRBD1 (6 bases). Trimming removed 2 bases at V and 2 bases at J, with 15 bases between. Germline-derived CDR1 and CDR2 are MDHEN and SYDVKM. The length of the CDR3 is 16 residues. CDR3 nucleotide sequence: TGTGCCAGCAGTTTAGGCCCCCGGACAGCCAACTATGGCTACACCTTC. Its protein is CASSLGPRTANYGYTF.

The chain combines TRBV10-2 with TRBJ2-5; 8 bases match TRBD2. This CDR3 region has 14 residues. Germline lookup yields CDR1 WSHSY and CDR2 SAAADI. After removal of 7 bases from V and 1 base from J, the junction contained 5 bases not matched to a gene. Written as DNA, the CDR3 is TGCGCCAGCACCCTTAGCGGGATCCAAGAGACCCAGTACTTC. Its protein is CASTLSGIQETQYF.

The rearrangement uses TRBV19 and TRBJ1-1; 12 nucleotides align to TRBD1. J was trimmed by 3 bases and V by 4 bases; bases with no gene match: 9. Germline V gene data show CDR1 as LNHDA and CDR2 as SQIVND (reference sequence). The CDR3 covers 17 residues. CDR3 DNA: TGTGCCAGTAGTAAACACCGGGACAGGGGGCAGGACACTGAAGCTTTCTTT. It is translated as CASSKHRDRGQDTEAFF.

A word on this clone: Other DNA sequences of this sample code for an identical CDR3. CDR3 nucleotides: TGTGCCAGCAGCGTAGGTGGCGGGGGCTACGAGCAGTACTTC. Encoded protein: CASSVGGGGYEQYF. This rearrangement joins TRBV9 to TRBJ2-7; TRBD2 matches 7 bases. Unmatched junction bases numbered 3, after V lost 0 bases and J lost 3 bases. This CDR3 is 14 amino acids long. In germline, CDR1 is SGDLS, CDR2 YYNGEE.

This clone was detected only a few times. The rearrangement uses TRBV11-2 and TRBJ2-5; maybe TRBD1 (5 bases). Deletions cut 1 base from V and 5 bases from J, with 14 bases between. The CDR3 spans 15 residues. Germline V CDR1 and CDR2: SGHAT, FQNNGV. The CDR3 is CASSLGIRVGETQYF. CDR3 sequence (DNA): TGTGCCAGCAGCTTAGGAATCAGGGTAGGGGAGACCCAGTACTTC. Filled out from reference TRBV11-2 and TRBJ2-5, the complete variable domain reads EAGVAQSPRYKIIEKRQSVAFWCNPISGHATLYWYQQILGQGPKLLIQFQNNGVVDDSQLPKDRFSAERLKGVDSTLKIQPAKLEDSAVYLCASSLGIRVGETQYFGPGTRLLVL.

The chain's CDR3 is CASILLPGQGQDTQYF. As DNA, the CDR3 is TGCGCCAGCATCCTCCTCCCGGGACAGGGTCAAGATACGCAGTATTTT. The J gene is TRBJ2-3, the V gene TRBV5-1; 9 nucleotides agree with TRBD1. With 6 bases clipped from V and 5 bases from J, the junction kept 13 bases outside the gene matches. Germline CDR1 is SGHRS and CDR2 is YFSETQ. The CDR3 contains 16 residues. The complete variable domain, with remaining parts taken from reference TRBV5-1 and TRBJ2-3, reads KAGVTQTPRYLIKTRGQQVTLSCSPISGHRSVSWYQQTPGQGLQFLFEYFSETQRNKGNFPGRFSGRQFSNSRSEMNVSTLELGDSALYLCASILLPGQGQDTQYFGPGTRLTVL.

CDR3 loop: CSGLTGVNEQFF. As DNA, the CDR3 is TGCAGCGGGCTAACAGGAGTGAATGAGCAGTTCTTC. The V and J genes are TRBV29-1 and TRBJ2-1, with a possible D match to TRBD1 (5 bases). Germline V gene data show CDR1 as SQVTM and CDR2 as ANQGSEA. Trimming took 7 bases from V and 7 from J, leaving 14 bases between them. The CDR3 is 12 residues long.

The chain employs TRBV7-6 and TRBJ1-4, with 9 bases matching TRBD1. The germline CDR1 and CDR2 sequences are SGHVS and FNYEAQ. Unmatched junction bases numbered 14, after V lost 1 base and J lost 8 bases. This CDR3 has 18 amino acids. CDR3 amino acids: CASSLDPSDRDREEKLFF. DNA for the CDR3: TGTGCCAGCAGCTTAGACCCCTCCGACCGGGACAGGGAAGAAAAACTGTTTTTT.

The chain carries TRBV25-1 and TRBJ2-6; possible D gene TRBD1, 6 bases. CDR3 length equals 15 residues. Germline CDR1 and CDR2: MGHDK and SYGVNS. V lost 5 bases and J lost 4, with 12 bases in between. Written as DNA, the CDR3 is TGTGCCAGCAGTTCTGCAGGGGCAGGGGCCAACGTCCTGACTTTC. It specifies CASSSAGAGANVLTF. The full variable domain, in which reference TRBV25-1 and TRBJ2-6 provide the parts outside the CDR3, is EADIYQTPRYLVIGTGKKITLECSQTMGHDKMYWYQQDPGMELHLIHYSYGVNSTEKGDLSSESTVSRIRTEHFPLTLESARPSHTSQYLCASSSAGAGANVLTFGAGSRLTVL.

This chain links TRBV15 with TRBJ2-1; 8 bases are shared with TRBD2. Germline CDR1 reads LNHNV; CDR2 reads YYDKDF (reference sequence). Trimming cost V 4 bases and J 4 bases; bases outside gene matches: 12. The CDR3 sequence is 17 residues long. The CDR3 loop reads CATSTSKRGLGYNEQFF. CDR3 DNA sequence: TGTGCCACCAGCACCTCGAAGCGGGGACTAGGTTACAATGAGCAGTTCTTC.

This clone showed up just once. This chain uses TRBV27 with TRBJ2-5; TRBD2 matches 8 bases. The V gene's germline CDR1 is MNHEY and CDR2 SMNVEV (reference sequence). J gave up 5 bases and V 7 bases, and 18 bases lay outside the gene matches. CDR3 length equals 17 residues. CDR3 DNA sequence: TGTGCCAGCATCCTGAAAAACGGCGGGGGGCTTGGGGAGACCCAGTACTTC. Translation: CASILKNGGGLGETQYF.

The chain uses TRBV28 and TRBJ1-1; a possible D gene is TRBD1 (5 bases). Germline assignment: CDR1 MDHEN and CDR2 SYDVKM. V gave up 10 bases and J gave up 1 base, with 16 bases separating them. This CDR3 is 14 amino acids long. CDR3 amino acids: CANQQLGGNTEAFF. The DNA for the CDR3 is TGTGCCAATCAACAATTGGGGGGGAACACTGAAGCTTTCTTT.

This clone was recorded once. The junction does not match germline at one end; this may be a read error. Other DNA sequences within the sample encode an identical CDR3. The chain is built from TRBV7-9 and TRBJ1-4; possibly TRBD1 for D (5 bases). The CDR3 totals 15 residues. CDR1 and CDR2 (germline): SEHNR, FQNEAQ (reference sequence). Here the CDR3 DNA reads TGCGCCAGCAGCTTAGAACAGGCAACTAATGAAAAACTGTTTTTT. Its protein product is CASSLEQATNEKLFF.

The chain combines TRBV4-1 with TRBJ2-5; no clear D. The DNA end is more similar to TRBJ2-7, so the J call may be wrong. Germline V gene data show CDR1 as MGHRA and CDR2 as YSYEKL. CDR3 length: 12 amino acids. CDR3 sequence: CASSPSGYEQYF. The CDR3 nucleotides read TGCGCCAGCAGCCCGTCGGGTTACGAGCAGTACTTC.

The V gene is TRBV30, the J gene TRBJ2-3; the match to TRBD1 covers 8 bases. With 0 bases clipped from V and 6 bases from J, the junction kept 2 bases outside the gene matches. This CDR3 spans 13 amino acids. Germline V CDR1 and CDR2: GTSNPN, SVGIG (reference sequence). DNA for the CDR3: TGTGCCTGGAGTGTAAACAGGGGGGATACGCAGTATTTT. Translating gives CAWSVNRGDTQYF. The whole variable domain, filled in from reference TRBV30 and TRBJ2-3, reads SQTIHQWPATLVQPVGSPLSLECTVEGTSNPNLYWYRQAAGRGLQLLFYSVGIGQISSEVPQNLSASRPQDRQFILSSKKLLLSDSGFYLCAWSVNRGDTQYFGPGTRLTVL.

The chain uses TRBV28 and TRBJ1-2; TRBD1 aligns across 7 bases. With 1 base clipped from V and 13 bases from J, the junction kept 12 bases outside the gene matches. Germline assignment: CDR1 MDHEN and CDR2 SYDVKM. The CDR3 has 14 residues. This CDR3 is CASSLSSARGPATF. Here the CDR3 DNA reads TGTGCCAGCAGTTTATCCTCGGCGAGGGGGCCTGCCACCTTC.

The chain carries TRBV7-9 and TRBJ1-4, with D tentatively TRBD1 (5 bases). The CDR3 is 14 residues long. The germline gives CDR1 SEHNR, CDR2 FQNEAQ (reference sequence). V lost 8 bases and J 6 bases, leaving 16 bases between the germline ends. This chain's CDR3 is CASRHGGRDEKLFF. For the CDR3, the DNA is TGTGCCAGCCGCCACGGGGGTAGGGATGAAAAACTGTTTTTT. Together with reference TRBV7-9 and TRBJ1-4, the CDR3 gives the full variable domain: DTGVSQNPRHKITKRGQNVTFRCDPISEHNRLYWYRQTLGQGPEFLTYFQNEAQLEKSRLLSDRFSAERPKGSFSTLEIQRTEQGDSAMYLCASRHGGRDEKLFFGSGTQLSVL.

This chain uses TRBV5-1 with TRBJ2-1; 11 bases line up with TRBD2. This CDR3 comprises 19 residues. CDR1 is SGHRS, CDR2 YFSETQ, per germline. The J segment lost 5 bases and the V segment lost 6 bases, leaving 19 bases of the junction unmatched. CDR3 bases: TGCGCCAGCACCCTAATACAGTTGCCGGGACTAGCGGATCACAATGAGCAGTTCTTC. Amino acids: CASTLIQLPGLADHNEQFF.

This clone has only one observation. DNA of the CDR3: TGTGCCAGCAGCTTTGGACACGCGAACACTGAAGCTTTCTTT. Translating it yields CASSFGHANTEAFF. The V and J genes are TRBV7-3 and TRBJ1-1, with D perhaps matching TRBD1 (5 bases). Trimming cost V 3 bases and J 1 base, with 9 bases left between them. CDR1 and CDR2 from the germline V gene are SGHTA and FQGTGA. CDR3 length equals 14 residues.

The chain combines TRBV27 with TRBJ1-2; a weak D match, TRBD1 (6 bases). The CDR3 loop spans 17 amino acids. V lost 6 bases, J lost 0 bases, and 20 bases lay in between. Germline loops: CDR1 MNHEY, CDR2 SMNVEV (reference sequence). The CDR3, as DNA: TGTGCCAGCAGACCATGGACAGCCTTCCCGTCTAACTATGGCTACACCTTC. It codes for CASRPWTAFPSNYGYTF.

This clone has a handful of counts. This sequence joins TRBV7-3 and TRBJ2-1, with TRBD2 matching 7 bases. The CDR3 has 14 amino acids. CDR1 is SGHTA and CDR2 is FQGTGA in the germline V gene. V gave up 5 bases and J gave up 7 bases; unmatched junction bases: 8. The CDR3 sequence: CASSPLWGGNEQFF. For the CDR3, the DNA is TGTGCCAGCAGCCCCCTTTGGGGGGGAAATGAGCAGTTCTTC.